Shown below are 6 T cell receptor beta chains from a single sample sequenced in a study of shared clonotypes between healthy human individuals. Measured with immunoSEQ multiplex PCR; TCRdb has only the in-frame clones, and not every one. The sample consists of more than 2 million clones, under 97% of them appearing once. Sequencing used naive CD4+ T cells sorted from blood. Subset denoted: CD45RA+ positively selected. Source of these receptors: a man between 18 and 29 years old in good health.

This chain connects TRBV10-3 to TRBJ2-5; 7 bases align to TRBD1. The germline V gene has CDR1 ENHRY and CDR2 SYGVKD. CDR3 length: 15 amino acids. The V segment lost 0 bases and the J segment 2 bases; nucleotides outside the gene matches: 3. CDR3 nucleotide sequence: TGTGCCATCAGTGAGTCTAGGGGACAGCAAGAGACCCAGTACTTC. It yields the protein CAISESRGQQETQYF.

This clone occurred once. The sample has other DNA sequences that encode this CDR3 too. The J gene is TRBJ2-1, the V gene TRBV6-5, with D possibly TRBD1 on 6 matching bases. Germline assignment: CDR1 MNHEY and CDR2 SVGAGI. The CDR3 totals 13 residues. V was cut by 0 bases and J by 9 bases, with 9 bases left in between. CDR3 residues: CASSYSGAGEQFF. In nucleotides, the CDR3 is TGTGCCAGCAGTTACTCGGGGGCTGGTGAGCAGTTCTTC.

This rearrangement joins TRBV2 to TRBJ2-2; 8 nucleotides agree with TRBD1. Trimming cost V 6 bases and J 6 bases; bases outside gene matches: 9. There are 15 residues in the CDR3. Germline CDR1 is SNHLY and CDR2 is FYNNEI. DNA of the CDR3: TGTGCCAGCAGAGTCGACAGGGGCGCGGCCGGGGAGCTGTTTTTT. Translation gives CASRVDRGAAGELFF.

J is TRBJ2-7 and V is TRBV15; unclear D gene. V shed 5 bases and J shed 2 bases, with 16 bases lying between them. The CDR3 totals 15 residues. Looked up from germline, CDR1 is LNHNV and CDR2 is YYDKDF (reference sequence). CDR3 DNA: TGTGCCACCAGCCCTTCCCCGGTAGGGCCCTACGAGCAGTACTTC. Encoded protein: CATSPSPVGPYEQYF.

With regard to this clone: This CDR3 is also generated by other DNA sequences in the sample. CDR3 sequence: CASSLVQGAGELFF. As DNA, the CDR3 is TGCGCCAGCAGCTTGGTTCAGGGAGCCGGGGAGCTGTTTTTT. The chain is built from TRBV5-1 and TRBJ2-2; the D call may be TRBD1 or TRBD2 (5 bases each). Per the germline V gene, CDR1 is SGHRS and CDR2 is YFSETQ. Between the trimmed V and J ends, which lost 0 bases and 6 bases, there was a span of 9 bases. CDR3 length: 14 amino acids.

CDR3 sequence reads: CASSLDTSGSRTDTQYF. In DNA form, the CDR3 reads TGCGCCAGCAGCTTGGATACTAGCGGGAGCCGCACAGATACGCAGTATTTT. This chain links TRBV5-1 with TRBJ2-3, with 11 bases matching TRBD2. This CDR3 has 17 amino acids. The V gene's germline CDR1 is SGHRS and CDR2 YFSETQ. Trimming took 0 bases from V and 1 from J; bases not matched to a gene: 4.